This record looks at one T cell receptor beta chain sequence and its context. Antigen specificity is unknown. The sample belongs to a study of cytomegalovirus exposure and HLA in healthy donors. General study results and limits: The investigators catalogued 150 to 200 TCR beta chains as cytomegalovirus-associated.

Primers for the PCR totalled 60 Vbeta and 13 Jbeta. Produced via immunoSEQ multiplex PCR; TCRdb's table is partial and in-frame only. Of roughly 110,000 clones in the sample, 81% are singletons; the top ten hold 2% to 2.5%. The TCR comes from a man aged 25-40 years in good health and CMV-seronegative. Specimen: PBMCs.

CDR3 loop: CASSLRHAQETQYF. In DNA, the CDR3 is TGTGCCAGCAGCCTGCGACACGCTCAAGAGACCCAGTACTTC. This sequence joins TRBV13 and TRBJ2-5; D ambiguous. The CDR3 length is 14 residues. The V end lost 5 bases, the J end lost 2 bases, and 12 bases lay between the germline ends. The V gene's germline CDR1 is PRHDT and CDR2 FYEKMQ (reference sequence).